This T cell receptor (beta chain) comes out of a study of blood T cell repertoires in COVID-19. Across the whole study: The origin of the acute and convalescent COVID-19 samples was the United States, Italy and Spain. T cells, B-cell-depleted T cells, or PBMCs supplied cDNA or gDNA.

Data came from immunoSEQ multiplex PCR; TCRdb stores just in-frame clones and leaves some out. This table has a few hundred thousand clones, 70% to 90% appearing once. Study members were between roughly 18 and 90 years old and lived in some 22 US regions. Researchers sorted participants into cohorts using their self-reported clinical history. Germline V CDR1 and CDR2: KGHSH, LQKENI. Trimming took off 1 base at V and 4 bases at J, with 10 bases between the two ends. The CDR3 runs to 14 residues. V is TRBV18 and J is TRBJ1-2; D perhaps matches TRBD1 (6 bases). This TCR was recovered from a man aged 35 to 55 in a cohort exposed to, infected with or recovered from COVID-19 (not recorded which). The source material was PBMCs or T cells enriched from blood (not recorded which). The CDR3 sequence is CASSPLQGSYGYTF. The CDR3 DNA reads as TGTGCCAGCTCACCACTCCAGGGGAGCTATGGCTACACCTTC.